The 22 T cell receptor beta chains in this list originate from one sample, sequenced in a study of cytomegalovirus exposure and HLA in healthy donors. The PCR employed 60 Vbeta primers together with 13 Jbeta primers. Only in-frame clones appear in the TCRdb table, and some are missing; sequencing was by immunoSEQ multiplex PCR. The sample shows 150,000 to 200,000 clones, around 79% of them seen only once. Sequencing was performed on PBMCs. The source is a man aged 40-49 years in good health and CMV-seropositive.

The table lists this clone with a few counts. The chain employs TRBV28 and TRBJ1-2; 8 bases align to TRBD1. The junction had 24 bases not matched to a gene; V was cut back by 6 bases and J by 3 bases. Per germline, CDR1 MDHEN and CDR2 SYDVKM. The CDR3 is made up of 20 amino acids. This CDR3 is CASSSSSQPGTGIGDYGYTF. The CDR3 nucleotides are TGTGCCAGCAGCTCCTCCAGCCAGCCGGGGACAGGAATTGGGGACTATGGCTACACCTTC.

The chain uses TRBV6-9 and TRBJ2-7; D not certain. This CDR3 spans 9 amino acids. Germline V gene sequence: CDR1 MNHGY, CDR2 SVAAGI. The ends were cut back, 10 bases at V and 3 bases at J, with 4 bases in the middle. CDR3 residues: CANNYEQYF. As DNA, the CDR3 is TGTGCCAACAACTACGAGCAGTACTTC.

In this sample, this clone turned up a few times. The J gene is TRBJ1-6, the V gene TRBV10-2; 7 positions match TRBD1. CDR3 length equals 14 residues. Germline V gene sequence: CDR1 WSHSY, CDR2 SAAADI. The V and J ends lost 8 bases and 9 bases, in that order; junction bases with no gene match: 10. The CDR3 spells CASLPGQWGSPLHF. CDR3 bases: TGCGCCAGCCTCCCGGGACAGTGGGGTTCACCCCTCCACTTT.

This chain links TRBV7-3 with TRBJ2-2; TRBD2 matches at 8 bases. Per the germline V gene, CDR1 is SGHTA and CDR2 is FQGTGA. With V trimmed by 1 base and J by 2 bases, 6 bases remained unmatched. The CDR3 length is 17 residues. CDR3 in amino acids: CASSLRSSGLNTGELFF. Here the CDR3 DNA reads TGTGCCAGCAGCTTAAGGTCTAGCGGGTTAAACACCGGGGAGCTGTTTTTT.

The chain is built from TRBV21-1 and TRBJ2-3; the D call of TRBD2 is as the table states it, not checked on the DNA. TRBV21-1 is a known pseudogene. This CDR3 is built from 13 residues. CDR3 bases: TGTGCCAGCGAGAAGGACTGCACAGATACGCAGTATTTT. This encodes CASEKDCTDTQYF.

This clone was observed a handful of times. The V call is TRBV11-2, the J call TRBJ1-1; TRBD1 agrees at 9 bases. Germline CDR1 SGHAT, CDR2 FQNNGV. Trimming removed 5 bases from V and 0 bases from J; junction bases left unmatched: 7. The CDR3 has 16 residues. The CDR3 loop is CASSPGTGSLNTEAFF. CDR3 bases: TGTGCCAGCAGCCCCGGGACAGGGAGCTTGAACACTGAAGCTTTCTTT.

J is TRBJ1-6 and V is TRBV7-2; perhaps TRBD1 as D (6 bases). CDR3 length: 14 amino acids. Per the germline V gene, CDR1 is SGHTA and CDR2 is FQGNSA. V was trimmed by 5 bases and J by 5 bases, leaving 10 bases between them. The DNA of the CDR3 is TGTGCCAGCAGCGGGACAACGGATAATTCACCCCTCCACTTT. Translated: CASSGTTDNSPLHF.

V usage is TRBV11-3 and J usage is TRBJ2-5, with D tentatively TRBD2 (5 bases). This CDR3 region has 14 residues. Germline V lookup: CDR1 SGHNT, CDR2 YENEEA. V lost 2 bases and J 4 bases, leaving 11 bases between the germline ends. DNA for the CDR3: TGTGCCAGCAGCTTACCGGGTCGGGGAGAGACCCAGTACTTC. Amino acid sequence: CASSLPGRGETQYF.

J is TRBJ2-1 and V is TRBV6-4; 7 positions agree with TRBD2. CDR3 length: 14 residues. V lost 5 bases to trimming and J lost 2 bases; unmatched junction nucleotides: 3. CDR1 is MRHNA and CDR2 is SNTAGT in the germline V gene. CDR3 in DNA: TGTGCCAGCAGTCGACTAGCCACCTACAATGAGCAGTTCTTC. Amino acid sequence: CASSRLATYNEQFF.

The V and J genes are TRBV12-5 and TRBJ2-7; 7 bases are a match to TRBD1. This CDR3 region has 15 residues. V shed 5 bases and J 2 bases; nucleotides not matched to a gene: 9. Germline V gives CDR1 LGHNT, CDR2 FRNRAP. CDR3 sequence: CASGPDDGTAYEQYF. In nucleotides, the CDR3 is TGTGCTAGTGGTCCGGACGACGGGACAGCCTACGAGCAGTACTTC.

The CDR3 nucleotides read TGTGCCAGCAGCTTAATACTCGAGCAGTACTTC. Residues: CASSLILEQYF. V and J are TRBV7-7 and TRBJ2-7; D is undetermined. Deletions cut 2 bases from V and 6 bases from J, with 5 bases between. From germline, CDR1 is SSHAT and CDR2 FNYEAQ (reference sequence). CDR3 size: 11 residues.

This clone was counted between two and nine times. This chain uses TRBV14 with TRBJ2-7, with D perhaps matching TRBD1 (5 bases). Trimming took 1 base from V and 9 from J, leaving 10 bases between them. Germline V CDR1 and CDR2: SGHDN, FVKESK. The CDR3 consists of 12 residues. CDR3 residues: CASSQARQGQYF. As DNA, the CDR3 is TGTGCCAGCAGCCAAGCGCGGCAGGGGCAGTACTTC.

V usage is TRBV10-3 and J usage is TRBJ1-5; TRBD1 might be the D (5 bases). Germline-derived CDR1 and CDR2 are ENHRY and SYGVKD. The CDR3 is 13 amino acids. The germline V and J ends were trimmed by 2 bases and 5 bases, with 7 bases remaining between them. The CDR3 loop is CAISEQQDQPQHF. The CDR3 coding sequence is TGTGCCATCAGTGAGCAACAGGATCAGCCCCAGCATTTT.

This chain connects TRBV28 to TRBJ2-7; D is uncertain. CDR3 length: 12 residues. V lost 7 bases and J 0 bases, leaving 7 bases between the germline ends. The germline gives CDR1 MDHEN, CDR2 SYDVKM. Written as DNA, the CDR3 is TGTGCCAGCAACCGCGGCTCCTACGAGCAGTACTTC. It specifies CASNRGSYEQYF.

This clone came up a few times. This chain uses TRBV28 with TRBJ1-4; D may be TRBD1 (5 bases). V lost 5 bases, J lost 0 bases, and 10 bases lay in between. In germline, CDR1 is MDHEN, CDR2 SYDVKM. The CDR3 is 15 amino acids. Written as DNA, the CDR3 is TGTGCCAGCAGTAGACTCAGGGCAACTAATGAAAAACTGTTTTTT. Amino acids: CASSRLRATNEKLFF. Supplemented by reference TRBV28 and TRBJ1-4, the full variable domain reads DVKVTQSSRYLVKRTGEKVFLECVQDMDHENMFWYRQDPGLGLRLIYFSYDVKMKEKGDIPEGYSVSREKKERFSLILESASTNQTSMYLCASSRLRATNEKLFFGSGTQLSVL.

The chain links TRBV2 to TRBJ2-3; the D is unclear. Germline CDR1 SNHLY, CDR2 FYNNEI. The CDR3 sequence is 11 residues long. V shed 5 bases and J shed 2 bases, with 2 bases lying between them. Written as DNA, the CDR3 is TGTGCCAGCAGTTACACAGATACGCAGTATTTT. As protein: CASSYTDTQYF.

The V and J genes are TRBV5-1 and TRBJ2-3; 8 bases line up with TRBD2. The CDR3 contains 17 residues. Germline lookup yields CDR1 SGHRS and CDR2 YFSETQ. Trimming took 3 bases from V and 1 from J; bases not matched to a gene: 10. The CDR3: CASSSGTREGGTDTQYF. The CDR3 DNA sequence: TGCGCCAGCAGCTCCGGGACTAGAGAGGGGGGCACAGATACGCAGTATTTT.

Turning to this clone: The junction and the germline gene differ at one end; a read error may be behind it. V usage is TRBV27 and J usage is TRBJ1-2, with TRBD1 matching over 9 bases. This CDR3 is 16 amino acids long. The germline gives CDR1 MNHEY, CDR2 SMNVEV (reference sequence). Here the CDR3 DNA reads TGTGCCAGCAGGGGACAGGGTATTCCACCTCTCTATGACTACACCTTC. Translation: CASRGQGIPPLYDYTF.

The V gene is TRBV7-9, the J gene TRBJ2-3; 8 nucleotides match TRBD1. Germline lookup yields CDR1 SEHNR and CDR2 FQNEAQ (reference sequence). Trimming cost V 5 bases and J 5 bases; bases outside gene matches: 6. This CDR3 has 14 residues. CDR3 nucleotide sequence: TGTGCCAGCAGCCCCAGGACAGGGTTAGATACGCAGTATTTT. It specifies CASSPRTGLDTQYF.

This chain's CDR3 is CSVEEGAYNEQFF. The CDR3 DNA sequence: TGCAGCGTTGAAGAAGGGGCCTACAATGAGCAGTTCTTC. The chain uses TRBV29-1 and TRBJ2-1, with D possibly TRBD1 on 5 matching bases. From germline, CDR1 is SQVTM and CDR2 ANQGSEA. This CDR3 has 13 amino acids. Trimming cost V 0 bases and J 2 bases, with 5 bases left between them.

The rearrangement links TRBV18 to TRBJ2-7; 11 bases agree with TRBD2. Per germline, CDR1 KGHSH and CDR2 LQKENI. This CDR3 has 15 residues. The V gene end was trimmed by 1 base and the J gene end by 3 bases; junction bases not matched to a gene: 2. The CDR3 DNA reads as TGTGCCAGCTCACCACTCGGGACTAGCGGCTACGAGCAGTACTTC. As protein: CASSPLGTSGYEQYF.

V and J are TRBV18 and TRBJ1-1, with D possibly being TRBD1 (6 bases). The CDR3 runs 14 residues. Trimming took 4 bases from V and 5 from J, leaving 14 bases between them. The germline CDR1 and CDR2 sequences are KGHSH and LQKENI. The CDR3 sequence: CASSQSGEGTEAFF. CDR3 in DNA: TGTGCCAGCTCACAATCAGGGGAGGGAACTGAAGCTTTCTTT. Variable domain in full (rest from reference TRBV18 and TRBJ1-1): NAGVMQNPRHLVRRRGQEARLRCSPMKGHSHVYWYRQLPEEGLKFMVYLQKENIIDESGMPKERFSAEFPKEGPSILRIQQVVRGDSAAYFCASSQSGEGTEAFFGQGTRLTVV.